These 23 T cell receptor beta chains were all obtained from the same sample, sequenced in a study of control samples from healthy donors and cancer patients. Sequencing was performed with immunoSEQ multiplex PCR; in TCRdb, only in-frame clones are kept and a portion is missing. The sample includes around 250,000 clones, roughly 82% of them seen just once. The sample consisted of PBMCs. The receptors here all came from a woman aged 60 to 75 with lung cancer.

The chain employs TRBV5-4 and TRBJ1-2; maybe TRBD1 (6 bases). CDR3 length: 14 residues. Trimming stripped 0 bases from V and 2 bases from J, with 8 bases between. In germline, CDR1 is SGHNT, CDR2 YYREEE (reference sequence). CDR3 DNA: TGTGCCAGCAGCTTGGAAGGACAGAACTATGGCTACACCTTC. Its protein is CASSLEGQNYGYTF.

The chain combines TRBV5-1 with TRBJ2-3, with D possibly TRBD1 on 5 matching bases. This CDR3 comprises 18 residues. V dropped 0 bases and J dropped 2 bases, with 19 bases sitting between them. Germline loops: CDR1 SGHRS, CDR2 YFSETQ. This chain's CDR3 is CASSLALISTAITDTQYF. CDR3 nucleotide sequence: TGCGCCAGCAGCTTGGCCCTTATCTCGACAGCGATCACAGATACGCAGTATTTT.

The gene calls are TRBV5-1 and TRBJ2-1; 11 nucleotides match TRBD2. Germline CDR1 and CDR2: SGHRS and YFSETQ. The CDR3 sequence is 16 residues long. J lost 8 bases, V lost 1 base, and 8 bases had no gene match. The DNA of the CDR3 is TGCGCCAGCAGCTTGACTAGCGGGAGCGGTGTCGATGAGCAGTTCTTC. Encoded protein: CASSLTSGSGVDEQFF.

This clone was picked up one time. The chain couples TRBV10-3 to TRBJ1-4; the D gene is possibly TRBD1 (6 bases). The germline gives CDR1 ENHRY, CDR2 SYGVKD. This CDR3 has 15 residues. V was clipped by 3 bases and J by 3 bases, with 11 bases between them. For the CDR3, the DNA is TGTGCCATCAGTGATTCGAGGGGGTCTAATGAAAAACTGTTTTTT. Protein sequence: CAISDSRGSNEKLFF.

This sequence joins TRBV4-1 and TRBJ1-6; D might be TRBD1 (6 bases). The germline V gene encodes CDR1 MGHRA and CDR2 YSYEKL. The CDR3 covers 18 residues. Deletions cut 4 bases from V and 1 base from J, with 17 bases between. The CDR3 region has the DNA TGCGCCAGCAGCCTTATTCAGGGGAAAAGGTCCTATAATTCACCCCTCCACTTT. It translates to CASSLIQGKRSYNSPLHF.

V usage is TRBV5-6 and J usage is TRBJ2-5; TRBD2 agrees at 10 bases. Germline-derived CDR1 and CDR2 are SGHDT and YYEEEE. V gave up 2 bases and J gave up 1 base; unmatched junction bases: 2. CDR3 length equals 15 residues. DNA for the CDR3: TGTGCCAGCAGCTTAGCTAGCGGGGGCCAAGAGACCCAGTACTTC. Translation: CASSLASGGQETQYF.

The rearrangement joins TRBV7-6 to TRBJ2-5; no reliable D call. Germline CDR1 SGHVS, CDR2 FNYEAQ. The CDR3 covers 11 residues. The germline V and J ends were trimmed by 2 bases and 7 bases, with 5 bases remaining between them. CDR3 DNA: TGTGCCAGCAGCTTAACCGGGACCCAGTACTTC. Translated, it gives CASSLTGTQYF.

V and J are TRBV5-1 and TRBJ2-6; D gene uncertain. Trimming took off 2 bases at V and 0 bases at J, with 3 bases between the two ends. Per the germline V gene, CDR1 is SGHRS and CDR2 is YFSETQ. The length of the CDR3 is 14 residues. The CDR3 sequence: CASSFASGANVLTF. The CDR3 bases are TGCGCCAGCAGCTTTGCCTCTGGGGCCAACGTCCTGACTTTC. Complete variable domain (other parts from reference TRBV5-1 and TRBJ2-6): KAGVTQTPRYLIKTRGQQVTLSCSPISGHRSVSWYQQTPGQGLQFLFEYFSETQRNKGNFPGRFSGRQFSNSRSEMNVSTLELGDSALYLCASSFASGANVLTFGAGSRLTVL.

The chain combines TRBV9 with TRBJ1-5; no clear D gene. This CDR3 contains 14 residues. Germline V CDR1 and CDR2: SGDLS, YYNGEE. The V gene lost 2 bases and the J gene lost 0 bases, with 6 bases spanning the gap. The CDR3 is CASSVNPSNQPQHF. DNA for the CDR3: TGTGCCAGCAGCGTTAATCCTAGCAATCAGCCCCAGCATTTT.

The CDR3 coding sequence is TGTGCCAGCAGCCCAGGTAGCCTAAGAGGTCCCGGGGAGCTGTTTTTT. Translated: CASSPGSLRGPGELFF. V and J are TRBV3-1 (or the pseudogene TRBV3-2) and TRBJ2-2; D is uncertain. The germline V gene has CDR1 LGHDT and CDR2 YNNKEL (reference sequence). This CDR3 has 16 amino acids. Trimming removed 4 bases from V and 6 bases from J, with 18 bases in between.

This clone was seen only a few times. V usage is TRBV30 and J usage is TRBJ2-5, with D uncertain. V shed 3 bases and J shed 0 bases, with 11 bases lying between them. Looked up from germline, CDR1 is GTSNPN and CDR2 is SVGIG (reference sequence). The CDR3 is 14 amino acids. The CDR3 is CAWRALANQETQYF. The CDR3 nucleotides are TGTGCCTGGAGGGCGCTGGCGAACCAAGAGACCCAGTACTTC.

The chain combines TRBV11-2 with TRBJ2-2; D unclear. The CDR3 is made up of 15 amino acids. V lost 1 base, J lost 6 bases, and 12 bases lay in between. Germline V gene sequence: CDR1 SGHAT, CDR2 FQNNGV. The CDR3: CASSLAGARPGELFF. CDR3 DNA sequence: TGTGCCAGCAGCTTAGCTGGAGCCCGGCCCGGGGAGCTGTTTTTT.

The CDR3 bases are TGTGCCGGAAAGGGACAGGGGGCGCCGGTAGGAGGCTACACCTTC. Residues: CAGKGQGAPVGGYTF. The chain has TRBV5-6 and TRBJ1-2; TRBD1 matches at 12 bases. Germline trimming cut 10 bases from V and 8 bases from J; bases unmatched to any gene: 15. The CDR3 runs 15 residues. Germline CDR1 and CDR2: SGHDT and YYEEEE.

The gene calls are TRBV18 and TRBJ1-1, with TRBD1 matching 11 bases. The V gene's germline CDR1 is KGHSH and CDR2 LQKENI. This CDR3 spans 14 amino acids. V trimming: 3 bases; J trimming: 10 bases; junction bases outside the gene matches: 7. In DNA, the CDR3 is TGTGCCAGCTCACCTGGACAGGGGGCGCGGGTAGCTTTCTTT. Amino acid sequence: CASSPGQGARVAFF.

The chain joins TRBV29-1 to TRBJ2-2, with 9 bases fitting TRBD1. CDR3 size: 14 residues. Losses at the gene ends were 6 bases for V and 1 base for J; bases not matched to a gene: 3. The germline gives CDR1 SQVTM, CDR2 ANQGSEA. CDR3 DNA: TGCAGCGTCCGACAGGGGGGGAACACCGGGGAGCTGTTTTTT. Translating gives CSVRQGGNTGELFF.

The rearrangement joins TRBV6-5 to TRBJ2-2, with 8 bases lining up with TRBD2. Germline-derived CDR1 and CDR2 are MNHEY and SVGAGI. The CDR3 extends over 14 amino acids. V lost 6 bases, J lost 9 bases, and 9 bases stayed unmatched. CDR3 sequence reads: CASRHGTSLRELFF. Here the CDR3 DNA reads TGTGCCAGCAGGCACGGGACTAGTTTACGGGAGCTGTTTTTT.

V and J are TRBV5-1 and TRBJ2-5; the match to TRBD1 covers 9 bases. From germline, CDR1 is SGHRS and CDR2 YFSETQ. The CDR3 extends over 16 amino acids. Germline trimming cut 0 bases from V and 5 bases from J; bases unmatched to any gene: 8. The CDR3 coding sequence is TGCGCCAGCAGCTTGGGGGGCCAACAGGGGGCGGAGACCCAGTACTTC. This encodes CASSLGGQQGAETQYF.

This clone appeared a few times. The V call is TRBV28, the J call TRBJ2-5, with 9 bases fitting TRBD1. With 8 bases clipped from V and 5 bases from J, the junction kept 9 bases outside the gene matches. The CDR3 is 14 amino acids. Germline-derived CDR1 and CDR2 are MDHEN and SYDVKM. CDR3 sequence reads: CASYPQGALETQYF. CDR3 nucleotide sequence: TGTGCCAGCTACCCACAGGGGGCGCTGGAGACCCAGTACTTC.

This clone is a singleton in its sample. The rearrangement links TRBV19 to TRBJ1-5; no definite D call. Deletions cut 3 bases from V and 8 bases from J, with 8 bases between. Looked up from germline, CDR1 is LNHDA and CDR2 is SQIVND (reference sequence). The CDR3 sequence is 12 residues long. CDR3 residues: CASSILTKPQHF. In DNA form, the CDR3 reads TGTGCCAGTAGTATTTTAACGAAGCCCCAGCATTTT.

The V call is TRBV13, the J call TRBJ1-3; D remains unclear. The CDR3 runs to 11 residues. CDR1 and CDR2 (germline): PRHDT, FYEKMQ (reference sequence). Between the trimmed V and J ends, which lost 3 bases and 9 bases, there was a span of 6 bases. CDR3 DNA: TGTGCCAGCAGCTTCTCTTCCACCATATATTTT. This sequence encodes CASSFSSTIYF.

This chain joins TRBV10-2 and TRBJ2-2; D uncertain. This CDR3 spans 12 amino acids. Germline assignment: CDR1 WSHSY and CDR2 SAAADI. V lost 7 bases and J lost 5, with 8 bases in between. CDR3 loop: CASKVPTGELFF. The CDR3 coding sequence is TGCGCCAGCAAAGTCCCGACCGGGGAGCTGTTTTTT.

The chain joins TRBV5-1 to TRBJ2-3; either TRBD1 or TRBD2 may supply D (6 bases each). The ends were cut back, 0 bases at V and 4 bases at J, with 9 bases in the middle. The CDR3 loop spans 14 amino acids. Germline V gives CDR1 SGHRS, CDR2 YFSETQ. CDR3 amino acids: CASSLAGGSDTQYF. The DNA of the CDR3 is TGCGCCAGCAGCTTGGCCGGGGGCTCAGATACGCAGTATTTT.

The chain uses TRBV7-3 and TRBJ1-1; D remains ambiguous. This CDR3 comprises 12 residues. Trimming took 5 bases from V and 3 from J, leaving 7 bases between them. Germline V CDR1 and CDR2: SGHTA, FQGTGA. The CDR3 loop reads CASSQRDTEAFF. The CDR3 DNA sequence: TGTGCCAGCAGCCAAAGAGACACTGAAGCTTTCTTT. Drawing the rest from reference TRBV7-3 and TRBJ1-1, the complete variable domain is GAGVSQTPSNKVTEKGKYVELRCDPISGHTALYWYRQSLGQGPEFLIYFQGTGAADDSGLPNDRFFAVRPEGSVSTLKIQRTERGDSAVYLCASSQRDTEAFFGQGTRLTVV.